The 2 T cell receptor beta chains presented below share a single source sample, sequenced in a study of T cell responses to AZD1222 COVID-19 vaccine. The method was immunoSEQ multiplex PCR; TCRdb's version includes in-frame clones alone and lacks a portion of them. The table records about 110,000 clones, roughly 91% of them present only once. Sequenced material: peripheral blood, taken 28 days after the second AZD1222 dose. The origin of the receptors is an adult who received the AZD1222 COVID-19 vaccine.

The chain recombines TRBV3-1 (or the pseudogene TRBV3-2) with TRBJ1-5, with D perhaps matching TRBD1 (5 bases). In germline, CDR1 is LGHDT, CDR2 YNNKEL (reference sequence). With 0 bases removed from V and 2 bases from J, the gap between germline ends came to 17 bases. This CDR3 has 18 amino acids. For the CDR3, the DNA is TGTGCCAGCAGCCAAGAGGAAGCAGGGATTGGCGGCAATCAGCCCCAGCATTTT. Protein sequence: CASSQEEAGIGGNQPQHF.

The gene calls are TRBV3-1 (or the pseudogene TRBV3-2) and TRBJ1-6; a possible D gene is TRBD1 (5 bases). The CDR3 consists of 15 residues. CDR1 LGHDT and CDR2 YNNKEL come from the germline V gene (reference sequence). Deletions cut 1 base from V and 8 bases from J, with 12 bases between. Here the CDR3 reads CASSQVTAGDSPLHF. The CDR3 region has the DNA TGTGCCAGCAGCCAAGTAACAGCGGGGGATTCACCCCTCCACTTT.